The 9 T cell receptor beta chains given below trace back to one sample, sequenced in a study of shared clonotypes between healthy human individuals. TCRdb's copy holds only in-frame clones and misses some; the assay was immunoSEQ multiplex PCR. This sample has about 2.2 million clones, with 93% found just once. Terminally differentiated effector memory CD45RA+ cells were left out of the naive CD8 fraction, which was CD45RO-negative and positively selected for CCR7. Sequencing was done on a sample of naive CD8+ T cells from PBMCs. The receptor set was obtained from a man younger than 30 in good health. Some clones in this sample may be carry-over from other donors' samples.

J is TRBJ2-1 and V is TRBV4-1; D possibly uses TRBD1 or TRBD2 (5 bases each). CDR1 is MGHRA and CDR2 is YSYEKL in the germline V gene. V was trimmed by 4 bases and J by 7 bases, leaving 26 bases between them. The CDR3 is 18 amino acids. In DNA, the CDR3 is TGCGCCAGCAGCCGGCGGTCACGCCGGGGACGGCCGGGTAATGAGCAGTTCTTC. Protein product: CASSRRSRRGRPGNEQFF.

The table lists this clone with a count of one. V is TRBV6-4 and J is TRBJ2-7, with TRBD1 as a possible D gene (6 bases). The germline CDR1 and CDR2 sequences are MRHNA and SNTAGT. The CDR3 is 13 residues long. With 4 bases removed from V and 2 bases from J, the gap between germline ends came to 9 bases. CDR3 sequence reads: CASSGTATYEQYF. In DNA, the CDR3 is TGTGCCAGCAGTGGGACAGCTACCTACGAGCAGTACTTC.

V is TRBV10-3 and J is TRBJ2-7; D not certain. V was cut by 3 bases and J by 0 bases, with 15 bases left in between. Germline lookup yields CDR1 ENHRY and CDR2 SYGVKD. This CDR3 contains 16 residues. The CDR3 nucleotides are TGTGCCATCAGTGAAGTCGGTGGCTCATCCTCCTACGAGCAGTACTTC. This codes for CAISEVGGSSSYEQYF.

The chain is built from TRBV29-1 and TRBJ2-7; 8 positions match TRBD1. V shed 7 bases, J shed 3 bases, and the junction held 11 bases outside the gene matches. Germline V gives CDR1 SQVTM, CDR2 ANQGSEA. The CDR3 covers 14 residues. CDR3 protein: CSAGEGQAIYEQYF. CDR3 in DNA: TGCAGCGCGGGCGAGGGACAGGCAATCTACGAGCAGTACTTC.

The chain has TRBV27 and TRBJ2-2; TRBD1 agrees at 7 bases. The CDR3 has 15 amino acids. Unmatched junction bases numbered 4, after V lost 0 bases and J lost 6 bases. Per germline, CDR1 MNHEY and CDR2 SMNVEV (reference sequence). The CDR3 nucleotides are TGTGCCAGCAGTTTATCAGGGGACAGTTCCGGGGAGCTGTTTTTT. This encodes CASSLSGDSSGELFF.

The chain combines TRBV7-8 with TRBJ1-1; D not certain. V was shortened by 1 base and J by 0 bases, with 9 bases between the two germline ends. The CDR3 covers 15 residues. Germline-derived CDR1 and CDR2 are SGHVS and FQNEAQ. CDR3 in DNA: TGTGCCAGCAGCTTAGGTCCAGCGATGAACACTGAAGCTTTCTTT. Translation gives CASSLGPAMNTEAFF.

V is TRBV19 and J is TRBJ2-3; 10 bases match TRBD2. V gave up 5 bases and J gave up 4 bases; unmatched junction bases: 6. This CDR3 has 15 residues. CDR1 and CDR2 (germline): LNHDA, SQIVND (reference sequence). CDR3 bases: TGTGCCAGTAGTGCTAGCGGGAGAGTTGCAGATACGCAGTATTTT. Protein product: CASSASGRVADTQYF.

V gene TRBV27 combines with J gene TRBJ2-3; possible D gene TRBD2, 5 bases. This CDR3 has 15 amino acids. Per germline, CDR1 MNHEY and CDR2 SMNVEV (reference sequence). V was pared by 6 bases and J by 1 base, with 14 bases between. Here the CDR3 reads CASRELVRGTDTQYF. For the CDR3, the DNA is TGTGCCAGCAGAGAACTAGTACGGGGCACAGATACGCAGTATTTT.

The chain combines TRBV5-1 with TRBJ2-7; 9 bases agree with TRBD1. V lost 4 bases, J lost 9 bases, and 8 bases stayed unmatched. CDR1 is SGHRS and CDR2 is YFSETQ in the germline V gene. This CDR3 is built from 13 residues. The CDR3 region is CASSRTGAHVQYF. CDR3 DNA sequence: TGCGCCAGCAGCAGGACAGGGGCCCACGTGCAGTACTTC.